Listed below are T cell receptor beta chains from one sample, sequenced in a study of regulatory T cells in long-lasting Graves disease. TCRdb re-called the multiplex PCR reads with MiXCR, one entry per CDR3 protein. The sample has 500,000 or so distinct CDR3 sequences, roughly 17% seen once. The data were also submitted as part of a second study, on T cells in Graves' hyperthyroidism and ophthalmopathy.

The starting material was peripheral blood mononuclear cells (PBMCs), obtained at new diagnosis, from a patient treated with antithyroid drugs. The receptor set was obtained from a man in his forties with Graves disease. Each CDR3 is given with its conserved first and last residue. Each record gives: clone size, J gene, D gene, V gene, CDR3 protein, CDR3 DNA. The D gene is left open where the match is weak. Rows give clone size only sometimes, using once, few, many, or a class for an expanded clone.

many,TRBJ2-5,-,TRBV11-2,CASGERETQYF,TGTGCCAGCGGGGAGAGGGAGACCCAGTACTTC
many,TRBJ2-7,-,TRBV12-3/TRBV12-4,CASRASRVSSYEQYF,TGTGCCAGCAGGGCTAGTCGGGTCAGTTCCTACGAGCAGTACTTC
few,TRBJ2-7,TRBD1,TRBV9,CASSVEGGPYEQYF,TGTGCCAGCAGCGTAGAAGGGGGCCCCTACGAGCAGTACTTC
few,TRBJ2-5,-,TRBV14,CASSVAATQYF,TGTGCCAGCAGCGTAGCTGCGACCCAGTACTTC
many,TRBJ2-1,-,TRBV3-1,CASTFHTPDGEQFF,TGTGCCAGCACCTTTCATACCCCCGACGGGGAGCAGTTCTTC
-,TRBJ2-1,-,TRBV19,CASSMEGARSYNEQFF,TGTGCCAGTAGTATGGAGGGGGCTAGGTCCTACAATGAGCAGTTCTTC
many,TRBJ2-4,-,TRBV28,CASSLGIENIQYF,TGTGCCAGCAGTTTAGGCATCGAAAACATTCAGTACTTC
many,TRBJ2-1,-,TRBV5-1,CASSFAGFSYNEQFF,TGCGCCAGCAGCTTCGCGGGGTTCTCCTACAATGAGCAGTTCTTC
many,TRBJ1-1,TRBD1,TRBV30,CAWSRGDSTEAFF,TGTGCCTGGAGCCGAGGGGACAGCACTGAAGCTTTCTTT
few,TRBJ2-2,TRBD2,TRBV2,CASSGDSGSLGELFF,TGTGCCAGCAGTGGTGATAGCGGGAGCCTCGGGGAGCTGTTTTTT
many,TRBJ2-7,-,TRBV5-1,CASSLIQGGYEQYF,TGCGCCAGCAGCTTGATTCAGGGGGGATACGAGCAGTACTTC
many,TRBJ2-5,-,TRBV11-3,CASSIRDLLRGETQYF,TGTGCCAGCAGCATCCGGGACCTCCTCCGCGGGGAGACCCAGTACTTC
-,TRBJ2-3,TRBD1,TRBV19,CASSIGTGYSTDTQYF,TGTGCCAGTAGTATCGGGACAGGCTATAGCACAGATACGCAGTATTTT
many,TRBJ2-7,-,TRBV20-1,CSARDVGRTREQYF,TGCAGTGCTAGAGATGTCGGGCGGACCAGGGAGCAGTACTTC
few,TRBJ2-1,TRBD2,TRBV14,CASSQLTGLADYNEQFF,TGTGCCAGCAGCCAGTTAACCGGACTAGCGGATTACAATGAGCAGTTCTTC
-,TRBJ1-4,-,TRBV25-1,CASSKEGGHEKLFF,TGTGCCAGCAGTAAGGAGGGGGGGCATGAAAAACTGTTTTTT
few,TRBJ2-7,-,TRBV7-9,CASSLVSQREQYF,TGTGCCAGCAGCTTAGTAAGTCAGCGAGAGCAGTACTTC
-,TRBJ1-3,-,TRBV7-9,CASSPSGPGNTIYF,TGTGCCAGCAGCCCCTCGGGGCCAGGAAACACCATATATTTT
-,TRBJ1-4,-,TRBV7-8,CASSLSSQGEKLFF,TGTGCCAGCAGCTTATCGTCGCAGGGTGAAAAACTGTTTTTT
-,TRBJ1-5,-,TRBV20-1,CSARDPLSNQPQHF,TGCAGTGCTAGAGATCCCCTGAGCAATCAGCCCCAGCATTTT
few,TRBJ2-1,-,TRBV5-1,CASSPGTVDEQFF,TGCGCCAGCAGCCCTGGGACTGTCGATGAGCAGTTCTTC
-,TRBJ2-7,-,TRBV6-2/TRBV6-3,CASSYPPLAGYEQYF,TGTGCCAGCAGTTACCCACCCCTTGCGGGCTACGAGCAGTACTTC
few,TRBJ2-7,TRBD2,TRBV2,CASSDHQGGRAYEQYF,TGTGCCAGCAGTGATCATCAGGGCGGGAGGGCCTACGAGCAGTACTTC
-,TRBJ2-1,-,TRBV9,CASSDGGGQTYNEQFF,TGTGCCAGCAGCGATGGGGGGGGACAGACCTACAATGAGCAGTTCTTC
once,TRBJ2-3,TRBD2,TRBV9,CASSVSTSGNLLGDTQYF,TGTGCCAGCAGCGTATCGACTAGCGGGAACCTATTAGGAGATACGCAGTATTTT